This T cell receptor beta chain was observed in a study of blood T cell repertoires in COVID-19. Whole-study context: Sources were T cells, B-cell-depleted T cells, or PBMCs; the material itself was cDNA or gDNA.

The protocol was immunoSEQ multiplex PCR, while the TCRdb copy is restricted to in-frame clones and leaves out a portion. Among 200,000 to 250,000 clones, nearly 90% were seen once, and the ten largest hold 9.5% to 15%. The CDR3 is 15 residues long. The germline CDR1 and CDR2 sequences are MNHEY and SMNVEV (reference sequence). V gave up 1 base and J gave up 5 bases; unmatched junction bases: 8. The TCR was taken from a woman between 18 and 30 years old who had recovered from COVID-19. Sequencing input: peripheral blood. V gene TRBV27 combines with J gene TRBJ2-7; 7 bases agree with TRBD2. CDR3 coding DNA: TGTGCCAGCAGTTTATTGGGCGGGAGTCTCAACGAGCAGTACTTC. This codes for CASSLLGGSLNEQYF.